Listed below are T cell receptor beta chains from one sample, sequenced in a study of T cells expressing NK-cell markers. No DNA is given; TCRdb re-called the 5' RACE reads and lists each CDR3 protein once. The table counts roughly 300,000 distinct CDR3 sequences; 3.5% to 5% lies in the top ten. The sequenced material came from blood T cells: a sorted CD56 or NKG2C T cell subset, CD4+ or CD8+ T cells, or bulk PBMC T cells (not recorded which). These receptor sequences come from a woman aged 18 to 69 in good health. Each CDR3 is given with its conserved first and last residue. Each record gives: J gene, V gene, CDR3 protein.

J gene: TRBJ2-1; V gene: TRBV12-3/TRBV12-4; CDR3 protein: CASSLAGRPLNEQFF
J gene: TRBJ2-3; V gene: TRBV19; CDR3 protein: CASSLGLAGVSDTQYF
J gene: TRBJ2-2; V gene: TRBV5-1; CDR3 protein: CASSFVLTGELFF
J gene: TRBJ1-2; V gene: TRBV4-3; CDR3 protein: CASSQETGYGYTF
J gene: TRBJ2-2; V gene: TRBV7-2; CDR3 protein: CASSLALRAGELFF
J gene: TRBJ2-1; V gene: TRBV5-1; CDR3 protein: CASSSGTRYEQFF
J gene: TRBJ2-3; V gene: TRBV4-3; CDR3 protein: CASSQQLAAPDTQYF
J gene: TRBJ2-5; V gene: TRBV7-2; CDR3 protein: CASSKRLTSGYELYF
J gene: TRBJ2-5; V gene: TRBV6-2/TRBV6-3; CDR3 protein: CASHSGVGGGETQYF
J gene: TRBJ1-5; V gene: TRBV12-3/TRBV12-4; CDR3 protein: CASSPQGIGNQPQHF
J gene: TRBJ1-4; V gene: TRBV15; CDR3 protein: CATSRDQGTNNEKLFF
J gene: TRBJ2-3; V gene: TRBV20-1; CDR3 protein: CSAWGSRGVLDTQYF
J gene: TRBJ1-6; V gene: TRBV5-6; CDR3 protein: CASSTPDRSPIHF
J gene: TRBJ1-2; V gene: TRBV12-3/TRBV12-4; CDR3 protein: CASGVRRYGYTF
J gene: TRBJ2-2; V gene: TRBV6-1; CDR3 protein: CASGTGNTGELFF
J gene: TRBJ2-7; V gene: TRBV12-3/TRBV12-4; CDR3 protein: CACGDLGGYEQYF
J gene: TRBJ2-7; V gene: TRBV5-1; CDR3 protein: CASSVGVSSYEQYF
J gene: TRBJ2-7; V gene: TRBV19; CDR3 protein: CASSARLAGGVFQYEQYF
J gene: TRBJ2-7; V gene: TRBV7-9; CDR3 protein: CASSFDREPYEQYF
J gene: TRBJ1-6; V gene: TRBV7-2; CDR3 protein: CASSLEGGMWSPLHF
J gene: TRBJ1-1; V gene: TRBV7-8; CDR3 protein: CASSIGWGGMNTEAFF
J gene: TRBJ1-2; V gene: TRBV19; CDR3 protein: CASSPRTVNYGYTF
J gene: TRBJ2-7; V gene: TRBV28; CDR3 protein: CASSTTSGRYEQYF
J gene: TRBJ2-3; V gene: TRBV4-2; CDR3 protein: CASSQEVVGQYPDTQYF
J gene: TRBJ1-5; V gene: TRBV20-1; CDR3 protein: CSARVPTSQPQHF
J gene: TRBJ1-1; V gene: TRBV20-1; CDR3 protein: CSVPGRDEAFF
J gene: TRBJ1-3; V gene: TRBV15; CDR3 protein: CATSTLRSSGNTIYF
J gene: TRBJ2-2; V gene: TRBV6-5; CDR3 protein: CASSYSTTAGELFF
J gene: TRBJ1-1; V gene: TRBV9; CDR3 protein: CASSVGRETEAFF
J gene: TRBJ2-3; V gene: TRBV29-1; CDR3 protein: CSSKTGLSTDTQYF
J gene: TRBJ2-1; V gene: TRBV10-1; CDR3 protein: CASSDPGLLGQFF
J gene: TRBJ2-1; V gene: TRBV12-3/TRBV12-4; CDR3 protein: CASSLRNFYNEQFF
J gene: TRBJ1-2; V gene: TRBV4-3; CDR3 protein: CASSQEGSTPPNYGYTF
J gene: TRBJ2-1; V gene: TRBV28; CDR3 protein: CASTIVGRSYNEQFF
J gene: TRBJ2-4; V gene: TRBV5-1; CDR3 protein: CASSLENIQYF
J gene: TRBJ1-2; V gene: TRBV12-3/TRBV12-4; CDR3 protein: CASNGPAGSGGYTF
J gene: TRBJ2-1; V gene: TRBV20-1; CDR3 protein: CSARTSGRDNEQFF
J gene: TRBJ2-7; V gene: TRBV12-3/TRBV12-4; CDR3 protein: CASSFAYEQYF
J gene: TRBJ2-5; V gene: TRBV5-1; CDR3 protein: CASRGRRSETQYF
J gene: TRBJ2-2; V gene: TRBV7-2; CDR3 protein: CASSLGRTGELFF
J gene: TRBJ1-4; V gene: TRBV20-1; CDR3 protein: CSARQGLGNEKLFF
J gene: TRBJ2-2; V gene: TRBV12-3/TRBV12-4; CDR3 protein: CASGKGARELFF